This is a list of T cell receptor beta chains from one sample in a study of blood T cell repertoires in COVID-19. Some clones are missing from TCRdb's copy, which holds only in-frame ones; the method was immunoSEQ multiplex PCR. The repertoire has over 55,000 clones, 65% to 85% of them found once; the top ten carry 3% to 4.5%. Sequences were obtained from PBMCs or T cells enriched from blood (not recorded which). The receptors were gathered from a woman aged 40-49 years with acute COVID-19. CDR3s leave out the opening cysteine and the closing phenylalanine or tryptophan. Each record gives: CDR3 protein, V gene, J gene.

CDR3 protein: ASSPLGGPYGYT; V gene: TRBV5-4; J gene: TRBJ1-2
CDR3 protein: ARSAGGGWISRANTGELF; V gene: TRBV3-1/TRBV3-2; J gene: TRBJ2-2
CDR3 protein: ASSQDWTGQNGYT; V gene: TRBV4-2; J gene: TRBJ1-2
CDR3 protein: ASSSQETQY; V gene: TRBV28; J gene: TRBJ2-5
CDR3 protein: ASTKPGTANTGELF; V gene: TRBV9; J gene: TRBJ2-2
CDR3 protein: ASSPSKLRGDTEAF; V gene: TRBV18; J gene: TRBJ1-1
CDR3 protein: ASSLEGAVLSDTQY; V gene: TRBV28; J gene: TRBJ2-3
CDR3 protein: ASSLAGTGLVDEQF; V gene: TRBV5-1; J gene: TRBJ2-1
CDR3 protein: ASSLGGQGREKLF; V gene: TRBV5-4; J gene: TRBJ1-4
CDR3 protein: ASSRSGNTEAF; V gene: TRBV6-6; J gene: TRBJ1-1
CDR3 protein: ASSLGRQRNGYT; V gene: TRBV5-8; J gene: TRBJ1-2
CDR3 protein: ASSPAIAADTQY; V gene: TRBV27; J gene: TRBJ2-3
CDR3 protein: ASTPSGWASSTDTQY; V gene: TRBV28; J gene: TRBJ2-3
CDR3 protein: ASSLGTGKHEQY; V gene: TRBV27; J gene: TRBJ2-7
CDR3 protein: ASSFASTGELF; V gene: TRBV7-2; J gene: TRBJ2-2
CDR3 protein: ASSHTLSTGSLDGYT; V gene: TRBV6-6; J gene: TRBJ1-2
CDR3 protein: ASSKNWWNTGELF; V gene: TRBV21-1; J gene: TRBJ2-2
CDR3 protein: ASSLQQGVTEAF; V gene: TRBV5-1; J gene: TRBJ1-1
CDR3 protein: ASSLGTGILSETQY; V gene: TRBV5-6; J gene: TRBJ2-5
CDR3 protein: ASSALYGTNTGELF; V gene: TRBV5-1; J gene: TRBJ2-2
CDR3 protein: ASSVAVPTGELF; V gene: TRBV9; J gene: TRBJ2-2
CDR3 protein: AITPGGGQSYNEQF; V gene: TRBV10-3; J gene: TRBJ2-1
CDR3 protein: ATSRDGASGDRELF; V gene: TRBV15; J gene: TRBJ2-2
CDR3 protein: ASSYRRGTEAF; V gene: TRBV5-4; J gene: TRBJ1-1
CDR3 protein: ASSSLRPEGDSYNEQF; V gene: TRBV7-6; J gene: TRBJ2-1
CDR3 protein: ASSLPGQGTDTQY; V gene: TRBV28; J gene: TRBJ2-3
CDR3 protein: ASRPRLDSNQPQH; V gene: TRBV6-5; J gene: TRBJ1-5
CDR3 protein: ASSERAGGNTEAF; V gene: TRBV2; J gene: TRBJ1-1
CDR3 protein: ASNLQGAGETQY; V gene: TRBV5-4; J gene: TRBJ2-5
CDR3 protein: ASSDSSGANVLT; V gene: TRBV2; J gene: TRBJ2-6
CDR3 protein: ASLSGRNTEAF; V gene: TRBV6-5; J gene: TRBJ1-1
CDR3 protein: ASRPGTNTGELF; V gene: TRBV5-6; J gene: TRBJ2-2
CDR3 protein: ASSLASVGETQY; V gene: TRBV3-1/TRBV3-2; J gene: TRBJ2-5
CDR3 protein: ASSLQGYEQY; V gene: TRBV11-2; J gene: TRBJ2-7
CDR3 protein: ASSGDRAGGYT; V gene: TRBV28; J gene: TRBJ1-2
CDR3 protein: ASSVRTGADQPQH; V gene: TRBV2; J gene: TRBJ1-5